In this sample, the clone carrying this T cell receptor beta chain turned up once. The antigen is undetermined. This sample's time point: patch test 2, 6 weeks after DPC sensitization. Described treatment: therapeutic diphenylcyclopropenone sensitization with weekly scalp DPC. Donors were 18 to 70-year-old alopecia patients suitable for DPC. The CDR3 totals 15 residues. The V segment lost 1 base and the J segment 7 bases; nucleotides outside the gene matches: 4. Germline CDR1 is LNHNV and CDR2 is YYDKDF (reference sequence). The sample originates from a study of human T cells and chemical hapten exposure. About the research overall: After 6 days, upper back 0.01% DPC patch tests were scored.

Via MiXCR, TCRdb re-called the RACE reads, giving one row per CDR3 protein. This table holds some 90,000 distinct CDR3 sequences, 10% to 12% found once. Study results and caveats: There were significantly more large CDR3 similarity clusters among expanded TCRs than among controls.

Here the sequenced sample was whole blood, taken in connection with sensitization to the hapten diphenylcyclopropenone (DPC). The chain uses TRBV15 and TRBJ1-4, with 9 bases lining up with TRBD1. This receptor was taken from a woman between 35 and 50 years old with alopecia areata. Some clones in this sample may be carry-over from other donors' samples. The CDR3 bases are TGTGCCACCAGCAGAGGGGGGACAGGGTCTGAAAAACTGTTTTTT. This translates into CATSRGGTGSEKLFF.